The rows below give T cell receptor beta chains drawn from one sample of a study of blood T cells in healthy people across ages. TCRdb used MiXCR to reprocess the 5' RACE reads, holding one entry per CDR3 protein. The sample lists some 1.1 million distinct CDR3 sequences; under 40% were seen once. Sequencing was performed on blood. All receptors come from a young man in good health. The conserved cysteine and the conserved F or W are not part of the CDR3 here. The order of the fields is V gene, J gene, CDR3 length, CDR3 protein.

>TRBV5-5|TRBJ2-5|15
ASSGPAAKTIQETQY
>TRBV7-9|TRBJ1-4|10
ASSLDVRAMF
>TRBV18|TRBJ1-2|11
ASSPRVQAGYT
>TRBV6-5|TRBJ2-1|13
ASSFRDRVNYEQF
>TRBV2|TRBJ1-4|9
ASSELEKLF
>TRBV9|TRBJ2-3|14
ASSVGGRTSTDTQY
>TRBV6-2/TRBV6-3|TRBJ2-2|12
ASARDRGSGELF
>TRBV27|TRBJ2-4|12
ASSRNDLRGIQY
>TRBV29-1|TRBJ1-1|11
SVVTGTGAEAF
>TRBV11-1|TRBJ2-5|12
ASSRPGNQETQY
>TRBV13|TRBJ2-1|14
ASSLGTSTTHNEQF
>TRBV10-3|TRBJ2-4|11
AISVPGGNIQY
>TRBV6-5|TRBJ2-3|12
ASRLGRETDTQY
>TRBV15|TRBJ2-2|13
ATRIAIDPTGELF
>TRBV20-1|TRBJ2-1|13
SAQAHRGIVNEQF
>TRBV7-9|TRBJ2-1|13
ASSPWTGVDNEQF
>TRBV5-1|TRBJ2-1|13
ASSLDGAVYNEQF
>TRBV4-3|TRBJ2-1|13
ASSQDSGNGETQF
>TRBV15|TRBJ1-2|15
ATSRDMGSGTNYGYT
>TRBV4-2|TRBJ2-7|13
ASSQPQGGMYEQY
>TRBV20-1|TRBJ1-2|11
SARRLGTHGYT
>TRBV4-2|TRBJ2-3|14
ASSQERGDGTDTQY
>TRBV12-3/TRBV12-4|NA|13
ASSLRAGGPCEQY
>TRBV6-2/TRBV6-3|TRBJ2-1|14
ASSWGLHGEYNEQF
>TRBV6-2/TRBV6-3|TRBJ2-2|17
ASSYIPGHDYPNTGELF
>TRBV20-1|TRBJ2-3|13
SAEGLAGEPDTQY
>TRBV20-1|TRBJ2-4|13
SARTSVEAKNIQY
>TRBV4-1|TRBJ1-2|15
ASSQRSSRTANYGYT
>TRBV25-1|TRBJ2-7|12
ASSPRQVSYEQY
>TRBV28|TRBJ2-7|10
AGRGDSYEQY
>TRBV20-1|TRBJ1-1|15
SASYYLERDPNTEAF
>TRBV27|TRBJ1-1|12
ASSETGENTEAF
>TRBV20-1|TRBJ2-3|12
SASRDRRADTQY